What follows are 8 T cell receptor beta chains derived from one specimen sequenced in a study of OX40 agonist ivuxolimab in advanced cancers. Sequencing was performed with immunoSEQ multiplex PCR; in TCRdb, only in-frame clones are kept and a portion is missing. The table records about 61,000 clones, roughly 86% of them present only once. Here the sequenced sample was CD4+ or CD8+ T cells sorted from blood, taken in a trial of the OX40 agonist ivuxolimab. These receptors were obtained from an adult with an advanced solid tumor such as melanoma, head and neck, liver or kidney cancer.

V is TRBV6-1 and J is TRBJ1-5; TRBD1 matches 11 bases. The germline V gene encodes CDR1 MNHNS and CDR2 SASEGT. The junction had 21 bases not matched to a gene; V was cut back by 4 bases and J by 7 bases. The CDR3 runs to 20 residues. The CDR3 sequence: CASSAPSGKDRGLWGQPQHF. CDR3 DNA sequence: TGTGCCAGCAGTGCCCCCTCGGGAAAGGACAGGGGGCTATGGGGACAGCCCCAGCATTTT.

CDR3 DNA: TGCGCCAGCAGCCAAGAAAGGGGTACGAGGTATGGCTACACCTTC. Protein sequence: CASSQERGTRYGYTF. V is TRBV4-1 and J is TRBJ1-2; maybe TRBD1 (5 bases). Trimming left V 0 bases short and J 5 bases short, with 13 bases between. The germline CDR1 and CDR2 sequences are MGHRA and YSYEKL. This CDR3 region has 15 residues.

This clone was observed a handful of times. This CDR3 reads CASSLSSREGYPPQHF. In nucleotides, the CDR3 is TGTGCCAGCAGTTTATCGTCCCGCGAGGGGTATCCGCCCCAGCATTTT. This chain links TRBV27 with TRBJ1-5, with D tentatively TRBD1 (5 bases). Per the germline V gene, CDR1 is MNHEY and CDR2 is SMNVEV (reference sequence). CDR3 size: 16 residues. V was shortened by 0 bases and J by 9 bases, with 18 bases between the two germline ends.

This sequence joins TRBV18 and TRBJ2-2; no definite D call. The V gene's germline CDR1 is KGHSH and CDR2 LQKENI. The CDR3 is made up of 15 amino acids. The V gene lost 0 bases and the J gene lost 5 bases, with 10 bases spanning the gap. CDR3 nucleotides: TGTGCCAGCTCACCACCAGGGATAGGGACCGGGGAGCTGTTTTTT. Translated: CASSPPGIGTGELFF.

V is TRBV29-1 and J is TRBJ1-1; 8 nucleotides match TRBD1. The germline V gene encodes CDR1 SQVTM and CDR2 ANQGSEA. V was clipped by 7 bases and J by 1 base; unmatched bases: 5. The CDR3 is 13 amino acids. The CDR3: CSAGQGENTEAFF. The CDR3 DNA is TGCAGCGCCGGACAGGGAGAGAACACTGAAGCTTTCTTT.

This sequence joins TRBV2 and TRBJ1-1, with 7 nucleotides matching TRBD1. This CDR3 region has 15 residues. V lost 3 bases to trimming and J lost 8 bases; unmatched junction nucleotides: 12. In germline, CDR1 is SNHLY, CDR2 FYNNEI. In nucleotides, the CDR3 is TGTGCCAGCAGTGATAGGACAGGAGTACCGAAAGAAGCTTTCTTT. Amino acid sequence: CASSDRTGVPKEAFF.

This clone was seen just once. V is TRBV7-3 and J is TRBJ1-2; the D is unclear. Germline V lookup: CDR1 SGHTA, CDR2 FQGTGA. With 3 bases removed from V and 8 bases from J, the gap between germline ends came to 10 bases. CDR3 length equals 12 residues. The CDR3 loop is CASSFFVCGYTF. As DNA, the CDR3 is TGTGCCAGCAGCTTTTTTGTATGCGGCTACACCTTC.

This clone was counted a single time. V and J are TRBV7-2 and TRBJ2-2; 7 bases are shared with TRBD2. The CDR3 is 18 amino acids. Germline CDR1 reads SGHTA; CDR2 reads FQGNSA. V shed 1 base, J shed 3 bases, and the junction held 11 bases outside the gene matches. This CDR3 reads CASSLVSQARGDTGELFF. CDR3 in DNA: TGTGCCAGCAGCTTAGTCTCGCAGGCCCGGGGGGACACCGGGGAGCTGTTTTTT.